Each of the 29 T cell receptor beta chains below was sequenced from the same sample in a study of T cell repertoires in cytomegalovirus infection (dated 2019 in TCRdb). Sequencer: Illumina HiSeq 1500. Starting from the raw public reads, TCRdb applied fastp trimming at Q25, assembled clones with MiXCR and retained in-frame beta chains. Each entry is one CDR3 protein sequence, shown with its most common DNA and genes. The sample profile shows approximately 500,000 distinct CDR3 sequences; 15% to 20% of them were found once. The ten largest account for 20% to 30% of the sample. The sequenced sample consisted of CD8+ T cells from PBMCs. The receptors were sampled from a human donor in good health (CMV status not recorded). Some clones in this sample may be carry-over from other donors' samples.

This clonotype was recorded many times. The rearrangement uses TRBV7-6 and TRBJ2-6, with TRBD2 as a possible D gene (6 bases). Germline V gives CDR1 SGHVS, CDR2 FNYEAQ. The CDR3 contains 16 residues. Trimming took 4 bases from V and 1 from J, leaving 11 bases between them. CDR3 region: CASSSGLTSGANVLTF. In DNA form, the CDR3 reads TGTGCCAGCAGCTCGGGACTCACATCTGGGGCCAACGTCCTGACTTTC. Filled out from reference TRBV7-6 and TRBJ2-6, the complete variable domain reads GAGVSQSPRYKVTKRGQDVALRCDPISGHVSLYWYRQALGQGPEFLTYFNYEAQQDKSGLPNDRFSAERPEGSISTLTIQRTEQRDSAMYRCASSSGLTSGANVLTFGAGSRLTVL.

This chain joins TRBV10-3 and TRBJ2-1; a weak D match, TRBD2 (5 bases). The V end lost 1 base, the J end lost 2 bases, and 15 bases lay between the germline ends. Germline CDR1 ENHRY, CDR2 SYGVKD. This CDR3 is built from 17 residues. CDR3 loop: CAISEFEERSTYNEQFF. In nucleotides, the CDR3 is TGTGCCATCAGTGAGTTCGAGGAGCGGTCCACCTACAATGAGCAGTTCTTC.

This clonotype was found a few times. V is TRBV6-6 and J is TRBJ2-1; D is possibly TRBD1 or TRBD2 (5 bases each). V was trimmed by 7 bases and J by 3 bases, leaving 16 bases between them. Germline V lookup: CDR1 MNHNY, CDR2 SVGAGI (reference sequence). CDR3 length equals 15 residues. CDR3 amino acids: CASTPPGRIYNEQFF. The CDR3 nucleotides read TGTGCCAGCACCCCACCGGGACGGATCTACAATGAGCAGTTCTTC.

The V gene is TRBV5-1, the J gene TRBJ2-7, with 7 bases lining up with TRBD1. CDR1 is SGHRS and CDR2 is YFSETQ in the germline V gene. With V trimmed by 6 bases and J by 2 bases, 5 bases remained unmatched. The CDR3 has 13 residues. DNA for the CDR3: TGCGCCAGCAACGACAGGGAAACCTACGAGCAGTACTTC. Translated, it gives CASNDRETYEQYF.

This clonotype turned up a few times. The chain has TRBV25-1 and TRBJ2-3; 10 bases match TRBD2. Germline V gene data show CDR1 as MGHDK and CDR2 as SYGVNS. The CDR3 runs 15 residues. V dropped 3 bases and J dropped 5; count of bases not matched to a gene: 5. CDR3 in DNA: TGTGCCAGCAGTGAGGCAGCGGGAGGGATAGATACGCAGTATTTT. Translating it yields CASSEAAGGIDTQYF.

V is TRBV4-1 and J is TRBJ1-6, with TRBD1 as a possible D gene (5 bases). Trimming removed 0 bases at V and 7 bases at J, with 13 bases between. Germline V gene data show CDR1 as MGHRA and CDR2 as YSYEKL. This CDR3 spans 16 amino acids. The CDR3: CASSQDSRGWNSPLHF. CDR3 DNA: TGCGCCAGCAGCCAAGACTCTAGGGGCTGGAATTCACCCCTCCACTTT.

This clonotype was counted many times. CDR3 bases: TGTGCCAGCAGCTTATCTAGCGGGGCTAAAGAGACCCAGTACTTC. Encoded protein: CASSLSSGAKETQYF. J is TRBJ2-5 and V is TRBV7-2; 9 nucleotides agree with TRBD2. The CDR3 covers 15 residues. Trimming removed 2 bases from V and 3 bases from J; junction bases left unmatched: 4. Germline CDR1 reads SGHTA; CDR2 reads FQGNSA. Full variable domain (rest looked up from reference TRBV7-2 and TRBJ2-5): GAGVSQSPSNKVTEKGKDVELRCDPISGHTALYWYRQSLGQGLEFLIYFQGNSAPDKSGLPSDRFSAERTGGSVSTLTIQRTQQEDSAVYLCASSLSSGAKETQYFGPGTRLLVL.

The J gene is TRBJ1-1, the V gene TRBV4-1; TRBD1 matches 7 bases. V gave up 4 bases and J gave up 3 bases; unmatched junction bases: 20. From germline, CDR1 is MGHRA and CDR2 YSYEKL. This CDR3 has 19 residues. The CDR3 DNA is TGCGCCAGCAGCCTTCTAGTGAGGGGGCTTAAAGGTGGGGACACTGAAGCTTTCTTT. This translates into CASSLLVRGLKGGDTEAFF.

This clonotype has at least ten counts. This chain joins TRBV7-9 and TRBJ2-1, with 8 nucleotides matching TRBD1. Germline CDR1 reads SEHNR; CDR2 reads FQNEAQ (reference sequence). Trimming removed 6 bases from V and 8 bases from J; junction bases left unmatched: 9. CDR3 length: 14 residues. CDR3: CASRPLAGGDEQFF. The CDR3 bases are TGTGCCAGCAGGCCGTTGGCAGGGGGCGATGAGCAGTTCTTC.

In this sample, this clonotype turned up a few times. The V and J genes are TRBV27 and TRBJ1-5; D ambiguous. Germline V gene lookup returns CDR1 MNHEY and CDR2 SMNVEV (reference sequence). CDR3 length: 15 residues. The V and J ends lost 1 base and 0 bases respectively, with 7 bases between them. CDR3 loop: CASSLFSNSNQPQHF. CDR3 DNA sequence: TGTGCCAGCAGTTTATTTTCCAATAGCAATCAGCCCCAGCATTTT.

The chain employs TRBV5-1 and TRBJ2-7; 11 bases agree with TRBD1. Germline V gene sequence: CDR1 SGHRS, CDR2 YFSETQ. V lost 1 base, J lost 5 bases, and 20 bases stayed unmatched. The CDR3 is 20 residues long. In DNA, the CDR3 is TGCGCCAGCAGCTTGCATTCCGGGACAGGGGGATCCTCTCGTTTCGACGAGCAGTACTTC. Its protein is CASSLHSGTGGSSRFDEQYF.

The rearrangement uses TRBV6-2 or TRBV6-3 and TRBJ1-1; D is uncertain. The CDR3 has 15 amino acids. Looked up from germline, CDR1 is MNHEY and CDR2 is SVGEGT. Trimming took 2 bases from V and 0 from J, leaving 10 bases between them. The CDR3: CASSYPSGMNTEAFF. CDR3 bases: TGTGCCAGCAGTTACCCCTCGGGGATGAACACTGAAGCTTTCTTT.

This clonotype showed up many times. This chain links TRBV7-9 with TRBJ2-3; D possibly corresponds to TRBD2 (8 bases). In germline, CDR1 is SEHNR, CDR2 FQNEAQ (reference sequence). The V end lost 4 bases, the J end lost 4 bases, and 15 bases lay between the germline ends. The CDR3 contains 15 residues. The CDR3 spells CASSSREGAADTQYF. The CDR3 DNA is TGTGCCAGCAGCTCCCGGGAGGGGGCCGCAGATACGCAGTATTTT.

The chain carries TRBV24-1 and TRBJ1-6; D perhaps matches TRBD1 (6 bases). The germline CDR1 and CDR2 sequences are KGHDR and SFDVKD. The CDR3 runs to 14 residues. V was cut by 5 bases and J by 2 bases, with 6 bases left in between. The CDR3 DNA reads as TGTGCCACCAGTGGGACAGCCTATAATTCACCCCTCCACTTT. Protein product: CATSGTAYNSPLHF.

The table lists this clonotype with many counts. The chain combines TRBV12-3 or TRBV12-4 with TRBJ1-1; D is perhaps TRBD1 (5 bases). The CDR3 totals 15 residues. Between the trimmed V and J ends, which lost 4 bases and 6 bases, there was a span of 18 bases. The CDR3 sequence: CASSYVGPGVAEAFF. The CDR3 DNA is TGTGCCAGCAGTTACGTGGGACCGGGGGTCGCTGAAGCTTTCTTT.

With regard to this clonotype: Lacking the conserved final phenylalanine or tryptophan, this CDR3 likely reflects a read error. The rearrangement joins TRBV2 to TRBJ2-7; D uncertain. The CDR3 runs to 10 residues. The V end lost 2 bases, the J end lost 10 bases, and 6 bases lay between the germline ends. Germline lookup yields CDR1 SNHLY and CDR2 FYNNEI. Here the CDR3 DNA reads TGTGCCAGCAGTGAACTAGACCAGTACTAC. It specifies CASSELDQYY.

The table lists this clonotype with many counts. The chain links TRBV12-3 or TRBV12-4 to TRBJ2-7, with D possibly TRBD2 on 6 matching bases. This CDR3 comprises 14 residues. Trimming took 5 bases from V and 4 from J, leaving 15 bases between them. CDR3 in DNA: TGTGCCAGCAGTACGGGGTACGGGGGTTACGAGCAGTACTTC. As protein: CASSTGYGGYEQYF.

The chain employs TRBV7-9 and TRBJ2-1; unclear D gene. Germline CDR1 SEHNR, CDR2 FQNEAQ (reference sequence). Trimming left V 1 base short and J 3 bases short, with 7 bases between. The CDR3 has 14 residues. The CDR3 DNA is TGTGCCAGCAGCTTAGAGGTCAGCTACAATGAGCAGTTCTTC. The encoded protein is CASSLEVSYNEQFF.

This clonotype occurred a few times. This chain joins TRBV7-9 and TRBJ2-5; 11 positions agree with TRBD2. V was clipped by 4 bases and J by 0 bases; unmatched bases: 7. Germline V CDR1 and CDR2: SEHNR, FQNEAQ (reference sequence). CDR3 size: 17 residues. The CDR3, as DNA: TGTGCCAGCAGCTGGGGGACTAGCGGAAAGTACCAAGAGACCCAGTACTTC. Translated, it gives CASSWGTSGKYQETQYF.

This clonotype was detected many times. This chain connects TRBV7-2 to TRBJ2-7; 9 bases map to TRBD1. The germline V gene encodes CDR1 SGHTA and CDR2 FQGNSA. The CDR3 contains 13 residues. V shed 6 bases, J shed 12 bases, and the junction held 12 bases outside the gene matches. In DNA form, the CDR3 reads TGTGCCAGCAGTTCGCGCGGTACAGGGGGCCCGTACTTC. It codes for CASSSRGTGGPYF.

This clonotype was recorded many times. The chain joins TRBV7-8 to TRBJ1-6; D is unresolved. CDR1 is SGHVS, CDR2 FQNEAQ, per germline. V was cut by 2 bases and J by 10 bases, with 18 bases left in between. There are 16 residues in the CDR3. The CDR3 here is CASSLRENLKYSPLHF. The CDR3 DNA follows: TGTGCCAGCAGCTTAAGGGAAAACCTAAAATACTCACCCCTCCACTTT.

The table lists this clonotype with many counts. The chain is built from TRBV7-8 and TRBJ2-5, with a tentative D call TRBD2 (5 bases). Germline-derived CDR1 and CDR2 are SGHVS and FQNEAQ. Trimming removed 5 bases from V and 4 bases from J, with 14 bases in between. The CDR3 sequence is 14 residues long. The CDR3 nucleotides are TGTGCCAGCAGCCCCCGAAGGGCGGGAGAGACCCAGTACTTC. Translated, it gives CASSPRRAGETQYF. Supplemented by reference TRBV7-8 and TRBJ2-5, the full variable domain reads GAGVSQSPRYKVAKRGQDVALRCDPISGHVSLFWYQQALGQGPEFLTYFQNEAQLDKSGLPSDRFFAERPEGSVSTLKIQRTQQEDSAVYLCASSPRRAGETQYFGPGTRLLVL.

This clonotype was counted only a few times. The chain employs TRBV2 and TRBJ1-1; D unresolved. This CDR3 comprises 14 residues. Trimming took off 6 bases at V and 1 base at J, with 12 bases between the two ends. Germline CDR1 and CDR2: SNHLY and FYNNEI. CDR3 sequence reads: CASSWERRNTEAFF. CDR3 nucleotides: TGTGCCAGCAGCTGGGAGAGAAGGAACACTGAAGCTTTCTTT.

This clonotype showed up many times. The chain joins TRBV7-9 to TRBJ1-1, with a tentative D call TRBD1 (5 bases). With 5 bases removed from V and 3 bases from J, the gap between germline ends came to 22 bases. The germline CDR1 and CDR2 sequences are SEHNR and FQNEAQ (reference sequence). This CDR3 has 17 amino acids. CDR3 DNA: TGTGCCAGCAGCCCCCGAGAAATTTTTTTGGGGGACACTGAAGCTTTCTTT. Encoded protein: CASSPREIFLGDTEAFF.

The chain joins TRBV19 to TRBJ2-5; no clear D gene. Trimming cost V 3 bases and J 4 bases, with 15 bases left between them. The CDR3 runs to 15 residues. Germline CDR1 is LNHDA and CDR2 is SQIVND (reference sequence). The CDR3 region has the DNA TGTGCCAGTAGTATGCGGTATAGCTGGGGAGAGACCCAGTACTTC. Its protein product is CASSMRYSWGETQYF. Full variable domain (missing parts from reference TRBV19 and TRBJ2-5): DGGITQSPKYLFRKEGQNVTLSCEQNLNHDAMYWYRQDPGQGLRLIYYSQIVNDFQKGDIAEGYSVSREKKESFPLTVTSAQKNPTAFYLCASSMRYSWGETQYFGPGTRLLVL.

The table lists this clonotype with many counts. The V and J genes are TRBV27 and TRBJ2-7, with 10 nucleotides matching TRBD2. The V gene end was trimmed by 4 bases and the J gene end by 5 bases; junction bases not matched to a gene: 5. CDR1 and CDR2 (germline): MNHEY, SMNVEV (reference sequence). The CDR3 has 14 residues. This CDR3 reads CASSSLAGVDEQYF. In nucleotides, the CDR3 is TGTGCCAGCAGTTCCCTAGCGGGAGTTGACGAGCAGTACTTC.

This chain uses TRBV5-1 with TRBJ2-1; no firm D call. Germline values: CDR1 SGHRS, CDR2 YFSETQ. V was pared by 0 bases and J by 1 base, with 14 bases between. This CDR3 comprises 17 residues. The CDR3 DNA is TGCGCCAGCAGCTTGGCGAGGTATTCTGTGTCCTACAATGAGCAGTTCTTC. Its protein is CASSLARYSVSYNEQFF.

The chain links TRBV11-2 to TRBJ2-7; D gene uncertain. CDR1 is SGHAT, CDR2 FQNNGV, per germline. The CDR3 runs to 16 residues. The V end lost 1 base, the J end lost 2 bases, and 15 bases lay between the germline ends. The CDR3 here is CASSLGSFAATYEQYF. CDR3 DNA sequence: TGTGCCAGCAGCTTAGGCTCTTTTGCGGCAACCTACGAGCAGTACTTC.

This clonotype showed up many times. The V and J genes are TRBV7-8 and TRBJ2-1; 12 bases map to TRBD1. Germline assignment: CDR1 SGHVS and CDR2 FQNEAQ. The V and J ends lost 5 bases and 5 bases, in that order; junction bases with no gene match: 10. The CDR3 extends over 17 amino acids. For the CDR3, the DNA is TGTGCCAGCAGCCCCGGGACAGGGGGCTTAGTCCACAATGAGCAGTTCTTC. As protein: CASSPGTGGLVHNEQFF. Looking up the rest from reference TRBV7-8 and TRBJ2-1 gives the full variable domain: GAGVSQSPRYKVAKRGQDVALRCDPISGHVSLFWYQQALGQGPEFLTYFQNEAQLDKSGLPSDRFFAERPEGSVSTLKIQRTQQEDSAVYLCASSPGTGGLVHNEQFFGPGTRLTVL.